This passage covers 14 T cell receptor beta chains from one sample sequenced in a study of radiation and T cells in renal cell carcinoma. Libraries were prepared by immunoSEQ multiplex PCR; TCRdb keeps only in-frame clonotypes and omits some of them. There are roughly 53,000 clones in the sample; roughly 80% occur only once, and roughly 33% lies in the top ten. Time point specified: baseline pretreatment blood. The treatment is: 15 Gy SBRT to primary tumor, nephrectomy 4 weeks later. The starting material was blood, obtained from a patient whose treatment included radiotherapy and nephrectomy. Receptor source: a woman in her 70s with renal cell carcinoma.

The V and J genes are TRBV11-2 and TRBJ2-7; no firm D call. This CDR3 has 14 amino acids. Germline V gene lookup returns CDR1 SGHAT and CDR2 FQNNGV. V lost 2 bases and J lost 0, with 8 bases in between. The CDR3 loop is CASSLLGYSYEQYF. For the CDR3, the DNA is TGTGCCAGCAGCTTACTTGGCTACTCCTACGAGCAGTACTTC.

The V gene is TRBV6-1, the J gene TRBJ2-2, with D tentatively TRBD2 (5 bases). Germline lookup yields CDR1 MNHNS and CDR2 SASEGT. This CDR3 region has 17 residues. Trimming took off 2 bases at V and 5 bases at J, with 18 bases between the two ends. As DNA, the CDR3 is TGTGCCAGCAGTGAAATGCGGACTTCATTCTCGACCGGGGAGCTGTTTTTT. Protein sequence: CASSEMRTSFSTGELFF.

CDR3 sequence reads: CASSSYQGLSTDTQYF. CDR3 bases: TGTGCCAGTAGTTCATACCAGGGTCTGAGCACAGATACGCAGTATTTT. The chain recombines TRBV19 with TRBJ2-3, with TRBD1 as a possible D gene (5 bases). The germline CDR1 and CDR2 sequences are LNHDA and SQIVND (reference sequence). V was clipped by 5 bases and J by 0 bases, with 15 bases between them. The CDR3 sequence is 16 residues long.

The chain combines TRBV29-1 with TRBJ2-3, with 12 bases fitting TRBD2. The CDR3 has 15 residues. In germline, CDR1 is SQVTM, CDR2 ANQGSEA. J was trimmed by 6 bases and V by 6 bases; bases with no gene match: 10. In DNA, the CDR3 is TGCAGCGTGATCCCCGGGACTAGCGGGTCGGATACGCAGTATTTT. Translating it yields CSVIPGTSGSDTQYF.

The V and J genes are TRBV6-1 and TRBJ1-5; 7 bases fit TRBD1. The V gene's germline CDR1 is MNHNS and CDR2 SASEGT. The ends lost 6 bases at V and 1 base at J; junction bases unmatched: 3. CDR3 size: 14 residues. CDR3 nucleotides: TGTGCCAGCAGATTGGACAGGAGCAATCAGCCCCAGCATTTT. As protein: CASRLDRSNQPQHF.

This clone showed up just once. This chain links TRBV2 with TRBJ2-7, with 9 bases aligning to TRBD2. The junction had 4 bases not matched to a gene; V was cut back by 6 bases and J by 4 bases. CDR3 size: 13 residues. Germline V gives CDR1 SNHLY, CDR2 FYNNEI. CDR3 sequence (DNA): TGTGCCAGCAGCCCGGGACTAGCTTACGAGCAGTACTTC. Translated, it gives CASSPGLAYEQYF.

The rearrangement joins TRBV6-1 to TRBJ1-2; tentative D call: TRBD1 (6 bases). Between the trimmed V and J ends, which lost 3 bases and 8 bases, there was a span of 7 bases. The CDR3 covers 11 residues. CDR1 MNHNS and CDR2 SASEGT come from the germline V gene. The CDR3 DNA is TGTGCCAGCAGTGACAGGGGCGGCTACACCTTC. Its protein is CASSDRGGYTF.

Points on this clone: The identical CDR3 is also encoded by other nucleotide sequences in the sample. J is TRBJ2-7 and V is TRBV2; TRBD2 might be the D (5 bases). This CDR3 spans 12 amino acids. The germline CDR1 and CDR2 sequences are SNHLY and FYNNEI. The V gene lost 4 bases and the J gene lost 3 bases, with 7 bases spanning the gap. CDR3 bases: TGTGCCAGCAGTGTCGGGGACTACGAGCAGTACTTC. This encodes CASSVGDYEQYF.

The chain recombines TRBV19 with TRBJ1-2; D is unresolved. The CDR3 extends over 14 amino acids. CDR1 and CDR2 (germline): LNHDA, SQIVND (reference sequence). V gave up 3 bases and J gave up 4 bases, with 12 bases separating them. CDR3 nucleotide sequence: TGTGCCAGTAGTATCGGCAGCACTACCTATGGCTACACCTTC. This translates into CASSIGSTTYGYTF.

CDR3 nucleotide sequence: TGTGCCAGCAGCTTTGGAGGGGGCTCCTACGAGCAGTACTTC. Translated, it gives CASSFGGGSYEQYF. The J gene is TRBJ2-7, the V gene TRBV5-4, with D perhaps assigned TRBD1 or TRBD2 (6 bases each). Germline-derived CDR1 and CDR2 are SGHNT and YYREEE (reference sequence). The CDR3 is made up of 14 amino acids. The V end lost 2 bases, the J end lost 0 bases, and 9 bases lay between the germline ends.

V and J are TRBV2 and TRBJ2-7; 9 bases are a match to TRBD1. This CDR3 has 14 residues. Per germline, CDR1 SNHLY and CDR2 FYNNEI. With 6 bases clipped from V and 3 bases from J, the junction kept 6 bases outside the gene matches. The chain's CDR3 is CASRGTGFRYEQYF. The CDR3 coding sequence is TGTGCCAGCAGAGGGACAGGGTTCCGCTACGAGCAGTACTTC.

V and J are TRBV6-5 and TRBJ1-2, with D perhaps TRBD1 (6 bases). V was pared by 0 bases and J by 4 bases, with 15 bases between. The CDR3 is 16 amino acids. Germline V gene sequence: CDR1 MNHEY, CDR2 SVGAGI. The CDR3 nucleotides are TGTGCCAGCAGTTACTCTTCGTCAGGGGCGAGCTATGGCTACACCTTC. Protein sequence: CASSYSSSGASYGYTF.

This chain joins TRBV25-1 and TRBJ2-5, with a weak D call TRBD1 (5 bases). The CDR3 consists of 14 residues. The germline gives CDR1 MGHDK, CDR2 SYGVNS. V shed 4 bases and J shed 2 bases, with 11 bases lying between them. The CDR3 bases are TGTGCCAGCAGTGTCAGGGCCGGACAAGAGACCCAGTACTTC. This codes for CASSVRAGQETQYF.

A single count supports this clone. CDR3 nucleotides: TGTGCCAGCAGTGCACAGGGAGCTGGAAACACCATATATTTT. Translated, it gives CASSAQGAGNTIYF. This sequence joins TRBV27 and TRBJ1-3; possible D gene TRBD1, 6 bases. Germline lookup yields CDR1 MNHEY and CDR2 SMNVEV (reference sequence). V was trimmed by 5 bases and J by 2 bases, leaving 10 bases between them. This CDR3 contains 14 residues.